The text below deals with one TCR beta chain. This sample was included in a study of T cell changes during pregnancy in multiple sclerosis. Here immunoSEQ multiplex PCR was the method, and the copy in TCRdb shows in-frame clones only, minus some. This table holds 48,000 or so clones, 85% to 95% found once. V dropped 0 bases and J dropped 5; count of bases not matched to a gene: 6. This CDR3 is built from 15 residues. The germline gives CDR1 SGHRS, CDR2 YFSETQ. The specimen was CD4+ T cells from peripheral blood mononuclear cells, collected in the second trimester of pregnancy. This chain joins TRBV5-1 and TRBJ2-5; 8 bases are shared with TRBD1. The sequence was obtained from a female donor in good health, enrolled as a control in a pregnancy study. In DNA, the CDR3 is TGCGCCAGCAGCTTGGGTGGACAGGGCGGTGAGACCCAGTACTTC. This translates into CASSLGGQGGETQYF.